Listed below are T cell receptor beta chains from one sample, sequenced in a study of T-cell reconstitution after alpha-beta-depleted transplantation in children. TCRdb independently ran MiXCR on the PCR reads; one entry per CDR3 protein. The sample has around 450,000 distinct CDR3 sequences, around 15% seen once. The material sequenced was PBMCs, mostly from graft donor cells, taken 360 days after TCRalphabeta/CD19-depleted stem cell transplant. The receptors shown here come from a boy younger than two who had a stem cell transplant for Wiskott-Aldrich syndrome, so the T cells may come from the graft donor. The CDR3 runs from the conserved cysteine through the conserved F or W. The D gene is left open where the match is weak. Some rows mark clone size as missing; the rest say once, few, many or name a class of expanded clone.

-	TRBV27	TRBJ2-3	-	TGTGCCAGCAGTCTATCTTTGTGGGATACGCAGTATTTT	CASSLSLWDTQYF
-	TRBV6-2/TRBV6-3	TRBJ2-4	-	TGTGCCAGCAGATGGGGAGGGGGAGCCAAAAGCATTCAGTACTTC	CASRWGGGAKSIQYF
-	TRBV7-9	TRBJ2-2	few	TGTGCCAGCACCCGTCCGGGACTTAACACCGGGGAGCTGTTTTTT	CASTRPGLNTGELFF
-	TRBV7-9	TRBJ1-2	few	TGTGCCAGCAGCTTGCTGACAGCGTATGGCTACACCTTC	CASSLLTAYGYTF
-	TRBV19	TRBJ2-7	-	TGTGCCAGTAGTATTGGACCCTTTTCCTACGAGCAGTACTTC	CASSIGPFSYEQYF
-	TRBV4-2	TRBJ2-1	-	TGTGCCAGCAGCCACCGGTTCAATGAGCAGTTCTTC	CASSHRFNEQFF
TRBD1	TRBV6-5	TRBJ2-7	-	TGTGCCAGCAGTTACGGTACAGGGGGCGCGTCCTACGAGCAGTACTTC	CASSYGTGGASYEQYF
-	TRBV7-8	TRBJ1-4	-	TGTGCCAGCAGCCCCGAGCCCGGGGATGAAAAACTGTTTTTT	CASSPEPGDEKLFF
-	TRBV20-1	TRBJ2-1	few	TGCAGTGGATGGACTGCCGGGGAGCAGTTCTTC	CSGWTAGEQFF
TRBD1	TRBV12-3/TRBV12-4	TRBJ2-3	few	TGTGCCAGCAGTCCCGGACAGGGGACGAACACAGATACGCAGTATTTT	CASSPGQGTNTDTQYF
-	TRBV29-1	TRBJ1-2	few	TGCAGCGTTGGGCCCGGGGACCAAGGGCCCTATGGCTACACCTTC	CSVGPGDQGPYGYTF
-	TRBV24-1	TRBJ2-2	-	TGTGCCACCAAGGAGGGTAATAGGGGGGAGCTGTTTTTT	CATKEGNRGELFF
TRBD2	TRBV9	TRBJ2-7	-	TGTGCCAGCAGCGTAGGGGGAGGGAGGGCCTACGAGCAGTACTTC	CASSVGGGRAYEQYF
-	TRBV29-1	TRBJ1-2	-	TGCAGCGTATCTGAGGGATATGGCTACACCTTC	CSVSEGYGYTF
-	TRBV2	TRBJ2-5	-	TGTGCCAGCAGTTTCGGAGGATCGTACCAAGAGACCCAGTACTTC	CASSFGGSYQETQYF
-	TRBV5-1	TRBJ2-2	few	TGCGCCAGCAGTCCCGACGTCACGGGGCGCGTAACCGGGGAGCTGTTTTTT	CASSPDVTGRVTGELFF
TRBD2	TRBV24-1	TRBJ2-1	few	TGTGCCACCAGTTTTAGCGGGAACGGGAATGAGCAGTTCTTC	CATSFSGNGNEQFF
TRBD2	TRBV10-3	TRBJ2-7	-	TGTGCCATCACTTATAGCGGGAACTCCCACGAGCAGTACTTC	CAITYSGNSHEQYF
-	TRBV6-6	TRBJ2-7	few	TGTGCCAGCAGGTCGGGATATGCTACGAGGCAGTACTTC	CASRSGYATRQYF
-	TRBV20-1	TRBJ1-1	-	TGCAGTGCTAGCAGAGTCCGTCTAGCTACTGAAGCTTTCTTT	CSASRVRLATEAFF
TRBD2	TRBV20-1	TRBJ2-7	-	TGCAGTGCTAGAGGGGCTAGCGGGAGTCTCGCCTACGAGCAGTACTTC	CSARGASGSLAYEQYF
-	TRBV5-6	TRBJ1-6	few	TGTGCCAGCAGCCAACTCCGTTCACCCCTCCACTTT	CASSQLRSPLHF
TRBD1	TRBV7-7	TRBJ2-2	-	TGTGCCAGCAGACAGGGGTTGGCCGGGGAGCTGTTTTTT	CASRQGLAGELFF
TRBD2	TRBV7-9	TRBJ2-5	few	TGTGCCAGCAGCTTAGCAACTAGCGGGGGGCAAGAGACCCAGTACTTC	CASSLATSGGQETQYF
-	TRBV15	TRBJ2-2	-	TGTGCCACCAGCAGAGCCCGACTAGTGAACACCGGGGAGCTGTTTTTT	CATSRARLVNTGELFF
-	TRBV5-5	TRBJ1-1	few	TGTGCCAGCAGCCTCGACAGTTACACTGAAGCTTTCTTT	CASSLDSYTEAFF
TRBD2	TRBV10-3	TRBJ2-1	few	TGTGCCATCAGTGAGGGGAGGGCCGGGACTAGCTTGTTCTTC	CAISEGRAGTSLFF
-	TRBV12-3/TRBV12-4	TRBJ2-3	few	TGTGCCAGCAGGGCCAGCCCTCGCACAGATACGCAGTATTTT	CASRASPRTDTQYF
TRBD1	TRBV3-1	TRBJ2-2	-	TGTGCCAGCAGCCAATCAGTAACCCCCAGGGGGCGGAACACCGGGGAGCTGTTTTTT	CASSQSVTPRGRNTGELFF
-	TRBV12-3/TRBV12-4	TRBJ2-5	-	TGTGCCAGCAGTAACTACCAAGAGACCCAGTACTTC	CASSNYQETQYF
TRBD2	TRBV28	TRBJ2-3	few	TGTGCCAGCAGTTGGGCATGGGGGGGAAGCACAGATACGCAGTATTTT	CASSWAWGGSTDTQYF
TRBD2	TRBV11-1	TRBJ2-3	few	TGTGCCAGCAGCTTATTCCAACTAGCGGGGATTAGCACAGATACGCAGTATTTT	CASSLFQLAGISTDTQYF
-	TRBV5-1	TRBJ2-3	-	TGCGCCAGCAGCTTGTCCGGGACACCAAGCACAGATACGCAGTATTTT	CASSLSGTPSTDTQYF
-	TRBV20-1	TRBJ2-7	few	TGCAGTGCTAGAGACAGGACTACCTACGAGCAGTACTTC	CSARDRTTYEQYF
-	TRBV7-9	TRBJ2-7	once	TGTGCCAGCAGCGACGTAGGGGGAGTGGGATACGAGCAGTACTTC	CASSDVGGVGYEQYF
TRBD1	TRBV20-1	TRBJ2-7	-	TGCAGTGCTAGACGAGGGGGCAAGCAGTACTTC	CSARRGGKQYF
-	TRBV19	TRBJ2-1	few	TGTGCCAGTAGTATTCTTCCCGCGGGAAGCTCCTACAATGAGCAGTTCTTC	CASSILPAGSSYNEQFF
-	TRBV12-3/TRBV12-4	TRBJ1-1	many	TGTGCCAGCAGTTCGGCGATGGGGAACACTGAAGCTTTCTTT	CASSSAMGNTEAFF
-	TRBV5-1	TRBJ2-7	few	TGCGCCAGCAGCTTCTTGGGCAGGGCCGCCTACGAGCAGTACTTC	CASSFLGRAAYEQYF
-	TRBV20-1	TRBJ2-1	few	TGCAGTGCTTTAGGCCTAGTTCGGGTTTACAATGAGCAGTTCTTC	CSALGLVRVYNEQFF
-	TRBV4-1	TRBJ2-4	-	TGCGCCAGCAGCCAATATTGGAAGAAAATAATCGGGGCCACGGCGAAAAACATTCAGTACTTC	CASSQYWKKIIGATAKNIQYF
TRBD1	TRBV12-3/TRBV12-4	TRBJ1-1	-	TGTGCCAGCAGCCCCGACAGGGTCGGGGCTTTCTTT	CASSPDRVGAFF